This T cell receptor (beta chain) was obtained from a study of blood T cell repertoires in COVID-19. Whole-study context: Samples representing acute and convalescent COVID-19 were sourced from the United States, Italy and Spain.

V was pared by 6 bases and J by 5 bases, with 3 bases of the junction left unmatched. This CDR3 region has 11 residues. Germline-derived CDR1 and CDR2 are DFQATT and SNEGSKA (reference sequence). Enrollees, about 18 to 89 years old, lived in about two dozen US areas. Researchers sorted participants into cohorts using their self-reported clinical history. Cohort 3 donors counted as recovered after two negative PCRs, clearance, or resolved symptoms. The method was immunoSEQ multiplex PCR; TCRdb's version includes in-frame clones alone and lacks a portion of them. The sample lists a few hundred thousand clones, about 90% occurring once.

Material: PBMCs or T cells enriched from blood (not recorded which). This receptor was identified in a woman in her 30s who had recovered from COVID-19. This chain uses TRBV20-1 with TRBJ2-7; 8 bases line up with TRBD1. The CDR3 spells CSAPTGDEQYF. Written as DNA, the CDR3 is TGCAGTGCCCCGACAGGGGACGAGCAGTACTTC.